This T cell receptor beta chain was recorded in a study of control samples from healthy donors and cancer patients. With 0 bases removed from V and 6 bases from J, the gap between germline ends came to 21 bases. There are 17 residues in the CDR3. Germline-derived CDR1 and CDR2 are GTSNPN and SVGIG (reference sequence). Only in-frame clones appear in the TCRdb table, and some are missing; sequencing was by immunoSEQ multiplex PCR. The repertoire holds 150,000 to 200,000 clones, with around nine tenths as singletons. The sequenced sample consisted of blood. The sequence was collected from a man aged 30-40 years in good health. The V gene is TRBV30, the J gene TRBJ2-1; D gene uncertain. The CDR3 DNA sequence: TGTGCCTGGAGTGTAGAGTTAGATGCACCAGAGCGCAATGAGCAGTTCTTC. Translation: CAWSVELDAPERNEQFF. The entire variable domain, with the rest obtained from reference TRBV30 and TRBJ2-1, is as follows: SQTIHQWPATLVQPVGSPLSLECTVEGTSNPNLYWYRQAAGRGLQLLFYSVGIGQISSEVPQNLSASRPQDRQFILSSKKLLLSDSGFYLCAWSVELDAPERNEQFFGPGTRLTVL.